The rows below give T cell receptor beta chains drawn from one sample of a study of T cell changes during pregnancy in multiple sclerosis. Produced via immunoSEQ multiplex PCR; TCRdb's table is partial and in-frame only. The table records approximately 100,000 clones, approximately 92% of them present only once. This specimen was peripheral blood, taken in the first trimester of pregnancy. The receptors were gathered from a female donor with multiple sclerosis, enrolled in a pregnancy study. Both conserved end residues are part of each CDR3. D genes are given only for firm matches.

J,V,D,DNA,CDR3
TRBJ1-1,TRBV7-8,NA,TGTGCCAGCAGCCCACGGACAGATTTAAACACTGAAGCTTTCTTT,CASSPRTDLNTEAFF
TRBJ1-2,TRBV29-1,TRBD1,TGCAGCACCATGACAGGGGTGAACAACTATGGCTACACCTTC,CSTMTGVNNYGYTF
TRBJ2-6,TRBV13,TRBD1,TGTGCCAGCAGCGCCCCGACAGGGTTAGGGGCCAACGTCCTGACTTTC,CASSAPTGLGANVLTF
TRBJ1-5,TRBV6-5,NA,TGTGCCAGCAGTTACCCAGGCTCATTTATCCAGCATTTT,CASSYPGSFIQHF
TRBJ1-4,TRBV29-1,NA,TGCAGCGTTGAAGATGGGGGGACTAATGAAAAACTGTTTTTT,CSVEDGGTNEKLFF
TRBJ2-7,TRBV7-8,NA,TGTGCCAGCAGCCCCCAGGGTGAGCAGTACTTC,CASSPQGEQYF
TRBJ2-6,TRBV7-6,NA,TGTGCCAGCAGCTTAGTCGGGGATGGGGCCAACGTCCTGACTTTC,CASSLVGDGANVLTF
TRBJ1-1,TRBV19,NA,TGTGCCAGTAGTATCAGGGCTGCTGAAGCTTTCTTT,CASSIRAAEAFF
TRBJ2-1,TRBV6-6,TRBD1,TGTGCCAGCACGGGACAGGAGAGAGCGGATGGCTTCTTC,CASTGQERADGFF
TRBJ2-5,TRBV15,NA,TGTGCCACGGAAGCCGGACAGCGCCAGTACTTC,CATEAGQRQYF